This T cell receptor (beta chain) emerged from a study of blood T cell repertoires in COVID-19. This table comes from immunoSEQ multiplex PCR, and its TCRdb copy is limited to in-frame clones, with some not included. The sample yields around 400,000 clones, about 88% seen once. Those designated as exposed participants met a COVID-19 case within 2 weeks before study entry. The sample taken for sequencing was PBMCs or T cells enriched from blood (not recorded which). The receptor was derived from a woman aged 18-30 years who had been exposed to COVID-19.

The CDR3 is CASSQTSGFHEQYF. CDR3 coding DNA: TGTGCCAGCAGCCAGACTAGCGGGTTCCACGAGCAGTACTTC. The J gene is TRBJ2-7, the V gene TRBV14; TRBD2 aligns across 10 bases. Germline loops: CDR1 SGHDN, CDR2 FVKESK. V shed 3 bases and J 5 bases; nucleotides not matched to a gene: 4. The CDR3 runs to 14 residues. Full variable domain (outside the CDR3, taken from reference TRBV14 and TRBJ2-7): EAGVTQFPSHSVIEKGQTVTLRCDPISGHDNLYWYRRVMGKEIKFLLHFVKESKQDESGMPNNRFLAERTGGTYSTLKVQPAELEDSGVYFCASSQTSGFHEQYFGPGTRLTVT.